What follows are 5 T cell receptor beta chains derived from one specimen sequenced in a study of T cell repertoires in cytomegalovirus infection. In TCRdb, the reads were re-called with MiXCR into one record per CDR3 protein. The sample contains 200,000 to 300,000 distinct CDR3 sequences, approximately 14% of which appear only once. Sequencing used PBMCs. The receptor set was obtained from a human donor in good health (CMV status not recorded). Some clones in this sample may be carry-over from other donors' samples.

This clonotype was seen at least ten times. The V call is TRBV7-2, the J call TRBJ2-3; 9 nucleotides agree with TRBD2. Germline assignment: CDR1 SGHTA and CDR2 FQGNSA. V was pared by 6 bases and J by 4 bases, with 5 bases of the junction left unmatched. The CDR3 loop spans 14 amino acids. CDR3 amino acids: CASRASGASDTQYF. CDR3 nucleotide sequence: TGTGCCAGCAGAGCTAGCGGGGCCTCAGATACGCAGTATTTT.

Ten or more counts support this clonotype. This chain joins TRBV7-8 and TRBJ2-7, with 7 bases fitting TRBD2. The V and J ends lost 5 bases and 4 bases, in that order; junction bases with no gene match: 8. The germline V gene encodes CDR1 SGHVS and CDR2 FQNEAQ. The CDR3 runs to 14 residues. The CDR3 is CASSLMGGFYEQYF. DNA of the CDR3: TGTGCCAGCAGCCTGATGGGGGGGTTTTACGAGCAGTACTTC.

There are many counts of this clonotype. For the CDR3, the DNA is TGCGCCAGCAGGGCCCGGGGGCCGGAATTGCCTGAGCAGTTCTTC. Protein product: CASRARGPELPEQFF. The chain combines TRBV5-1 with TRBJ2-1; D is tentatively TRBD1 or TRBD2 (6 bases each). Germline V lookup: CDR1 SGHRS, CDR2 YFSETQ. CDR3 size: 15 residues. V was pared by 5 bases and J by 9 bases, with 21 bases between. Full variable domain (rest looked up from reference TRBV5-1 and TRBJ2-1): KAGVTQTPRYLIKTRGQQVTLSCSPISGHRSVSWYQQTPGQGLQFLFEYFSETQRNKGNFPGRFSGRQFSNSRSEMNVSTLELGDSALYLCASRARGPELPEQFFGPGTRLTVL.

This clonotype was seen once. CDR3 residues: CASNPRTGGETQYF. CDR3 bases: TGTGCCAGCAACCCCCGTACAGGGGGGGAGACCCAGTACTTC. The gene calls are TRBV2 and TRBJ2-5, with 8 bases fitting TRBD1. CDR1 and CDR2 (germline): SNHLY, FYNNEI. V lost 7 bases, J lost 5 bases, and 9 bases stayed unmatched. This CDR3 has 14 residues. The full variable domain, rest sourced from reference TRBV2 and TRBJ2-5, is EPEVTQTPSHQVTQMGQEVILRCVPISNHLYFYWYRQILGQKVEFLVSFYNNEISEKSEIFDDQFSVERPDGSNFTLKIRSTKLEDSAMYFCASNPRTGGETQYFGPGTRLLVL.

The table lists this clonotype with a few counts. The V and J genes are TRBV6-5 and TRBJ1-1; D remains ambiguous. This CDR3 has 14 amino acids. The V and J ends lost 0 bases and 5 bases respectively, with 10 bases between them. The germline CDR1 and CDR2 sequences are MNHEY and SVGAGI. The CDR3 protein is CASSYSDRRTEAFF. In DNA, the CDR3 is TGTGCCAGCAGTTACTCCGACCGGCGGACTGAAGCTTTCTTT.